This T cell receptor (beta chain) was recorded in a study of lymphopenia after photon versus proton radiotherapy. Germline CDR1 reads ENHRY; CDR2 reads SYGVKD. CDR3 length: 14 residues. Trimming shortened V by 4 bases and J by 1 base, and 7 bases separated the two germline ends. Assay used: immunoSEQ multiplex PCR; TCRdb lists only in-frame clones, some missing. The data contain under 80,000 clones, around 87% of them singletons. The rearrangement joins TRBV10-3 to TRBJ2-2; D is perhaps TRBD2 (5 bases). This clonotype originated in a man aged 35-49 years with gastric cancer. The specimen was peripheral blood, collected from a patient treated with photon-based radiotherapy. The CDR3 DNA follows: TGTGCCATCAGTGCACGGGGGAACACCGGGGAGCTGTTTTTT. Translating it yields CAISARGNTGELFF.